The 18 T cell receptor beta chains listed next were all sequenced from one sample in a study of blood T cell repertoires in COVID-19. Sequencing was performed with immunoSEQ multiplex PCR; in TCRdb, only in-frame clones are kept and a portion is missing. The sample contains 250,000 to 300,000 clones, 70% to 90% of which appear only once. Material for sequencing was peripheral blood. Receptors were obtained from a woman in her 30s with COVID-19, enrolled during active disease.

V and J are TRBV6-5 and TRBJ2-4; 8 nucleotides align to TRBD1. The V and J ends lost 5 bases and 7 bases, in that order; junction bases with no gene match: 10. The V gene's germline CDR1 is MNHEY and CDR2 SVGAGI. There are 15 residues in the CDR3. CDR3 amino acids: CASSTVNRGRNIQYF. For the CDR3, the DNA is TGTGCCAGCAGTACCGTGAACAGGGGGAGGAACATTCAGTACTTC.

In this sample, this clone turned up a few times. The chain has TRBV19 and TRBJ2-7; 8 nucleotides agree with TRBD1. Losses at the gene ends were 5 bases for V and 2 bases for J; bases not matched to a gene: 5. This CDR3 is built from 14 residues. The germline CDR1 and CDR2 sequences are LNHDA and SQIVND (reference sequence). For the CDR3, the DNA is TGTGCCAGTAGTTCCGGACAGGGACCCTACGAGCAGTACTTC. Translating it yields CASSSGQGPYEQYF.

The rearrangement joins TRBV27 to TRBJ2-5; 14 bases agree with TRBD2. CDR1 and CDR2 from the germline V gene are MNHEY and SMNVEV (reference sequence). The CDR3 loop spans 16 amino acids. Unmatched junction bases numbered 3, after V lost 2 bases and J lost 4 bases. The CDR3: CASSLVTSGGAETQYF. The CDR3 region has the DNA TGTGCCAGCAGTTTAGTGACTAGCGGGGGGGCAGAGACCCAGTACTTC.

This chain links TRBV2 with TRBJ2-2; 8 bases are shared with TRBD2. J gave up 4 bases and V 6 bases, and 7 bases lay outside the gene matches. The V gene's germline CDR1 is SNHLY and CDR2 FYNNEI. This CDR3 is 15 amino acids long. The CDR3 DNA is TGTGCCAGCAGGCATCGGGGGGGCCTCACCGGGGAGCTGTTTTTT. Its protein product is CASRHRGGLTGELFF.

The genes are TRBV5-4 and TRBJ2-5; possibly TRBD1 for D (5 bases). Trimming took 5 bases from V and 1 from J, leaving 15 bases between them. The CDR3 runs to 15 residues. The germline V gene encodes CDR1 SGHNT and CDR2 YYREEE (reference sequence). This CDR3 is CASSSWSDSQETQYF. The DNA of the CDR3 is TGTGCCAGCAGTTCTTGGAGTGACAGCCAAGAGACCCAGTACTTC.

This sequence joins TRBV7-9 and TRBJ2-3, with 11 bases lining up with TRBD2. With V trimmed by 3 bases and J by 6 bases, 2 bases remained unmatched. Germline values: CDR1 SEHNR, CDR2 FQNEAQ (reference sequence). CDR3 length equals 14 residues. CDR3 sequence (DNA): TGTGCCAGCAGCTTCCTAGCGGGGGGCGATACGCAGTATTTT. This gives the protein CASSFLAGGDTQYF.

CDR3 DNA sequence: TGTGCCTGGAGTCCCCCGGAGGGCCTCGGGAACATTCAGTACTTC. Encoded protein: CAWSPPEGLGNIQYF. The chain combines TRBV30 with TRBJ2-4; D may be TRBD2 (6 bases). The CDR3 spans 15 residues. The V end was cut by 2 bases, the J end by 7 bases, with 18 bases between. The germline CDR1 and CDR2 sequences are GTSNPN and SVGIG (reference sequence). The whole variable domain, remainder taken from reference TRBV30 and TRBJ2-4, is SQTIHQWPATLVQPVGSPLSLECTVEGTSNPNLYWYRQAAGRGLQLLFYSVGIGQISSEVPQNLSASRPQDRQFILSSKKLLLSDSGFYLCAWSPPEGLGNIQYFGAGTRLSVL.

The rearrangement joins TRBV28 to TRBJ1-2; D remains unclear. The CDR3 has 12 residues. Germline CDR1 and CDR2: MDHEN and SYDVKM. The V and J ends lost 5 bases and 2 bases respectively, with 6 bases between them. Here the CDR3 reads CASSPSNYGYTF. The CDR3 bases are TGTGCCAGCAGTCCCTCGAACTATGGCTACACCTTC.

The V call is TRBV27, the J call TRBJ2-7, with 10 positions matching TRBD2. V dropped 11 bases and J dropped 2; count of bases not matched to a gene: 9. Germline V gene lookup returns CDR1 MNHEY and CDR2 SMNVEV (reference sequence). The CDR3 runs to 14 residues. Here the CDR3 reads CACRERGGTYEQYF. The CDR3 nucleotides read TGTGCCTGCCGAGAGCGGGGGGGTACCTACGAGCAGTACTTC.

V and J are TRBV2 and TRBJ1-6, with D perhaps TRBD1 (5 bases). The CDR3 totals 15 residues. In germline, CDR1 is SNHLY, CDR2 FYNNEI. V was trimmed by 6 bases and J by 3 bases, leaving 12 bases between them. The CDR3 DNA sequence: TGTGCCAGCAGCGCTGACAGCCACTATAATTCACCCCTCCACTTT. As protein: CASSADSHYNSPLHF.

Turning to this clone: Other DNA sequences in this sample translate to the same CDR3. The chain joins TRBV9 to TRBJ1-5; 7 positions match TRBD1. The CDR3 sequence is 15 residues long. The ends lost 0 bases at V and 4 bases at J; junction bases unmatched: 4. The germline CDR1 and CDR2 sequences are SGDLS and YYNGEE. The DNA for the CDR3 is TGTGCCAGCAGCGTAGGGTCAGGGGGGAATCAGCCCCAGCATTTT. Its translation is CASSVGSGGNQPQHF.

The rearrangement links TRBV30 to TRBJ1-5; 7 bases match TRBD1. The germline gives CDR1 GTSNPN, CDR2 SVGIG (reference sequence). The CDR3 loop spans 14 amino acids. The V segment lost 1 base and the J segment 4 bases; nucleotides outside the gene matches: 4. The CDR3 nucleotides are TGTGCCTGGAGTGCGGGACAGTCGAATCAGCCCCAGCATTTT. Protein sequence: CAWSAGQSNQPQHF.

The chain employs TRBV2 and TRBJ2-3; D might be TRBD2 (6 bases). V was pared by 2 bases and J by 0 bases, with 9 bases between. CDR3 length: 15 amino acids. Germline V lookup: CDR1 SNHLY, CDR2 FYNNEI. The CDR3 DNA follows: TGTGCCAGCAGTGAATGGGACTCGAGCACAGATACGCAGTATTTT. Protein sequence: CASSEWDSSTDTQYF. The full variable domain, completed using reference TRBV2 and TRBJ2-3, is EPEVTQTPSHQVTQMGQEVILRCVPISNHLYFYWYRQILGQKVEFLVSFYNNEISEKSEIFDDQFSVERPDGSNFTLKIRSTKLEDSAMYFCASSEWDSSTDTQYFGPGTRLTVL.

The J gene is TRBJ2-3, the V gene TRBV27, with 15 bases matching TRBD2. CDR3 length equals 16 residues. The junction had 6 bases not matched to a gene; V was cut back by 8 bases and J by 3 bases. Germline V gene sequence: CDR1 MNHEY, CDR2 SMNVEV (reference sequence). This CDR3 is CASGLAGGRSTDTQYF. The CDR3 DNA reads as TGTGCCAGCGGACTAGCGGGGGGGCGGAGTACAGATACGCAGTATTTT.

CDR3: CASGLAGPTDTQYF. The CDR3 DNA follows: TGCGCCAGCGGGCTAGCGGGGCCTACCGATACGCAGTATTTT. The genes are TRBV10-1 and TRBJ2-3; 9 bases fit TRBD2. The junction had 9 bases not matched to a gene; V was cut back by 8 bases and J by 6 bases. The germline V gene encodes CDR1 WNHNN and CDR2 SYGVQD (reference sequence). The CDR3 has 14 amino acids.

V is TRBV3-1 (or the pseudogene TRBV3-2) and J is TRBJ2-1, with TRBD2 identical over 8 bases. Per the germline V gene, CDR1 is LGHDT and CDR2 is YNNKEL (reference sequence). V trimming: 1 base; J trimming: 3 bases; junction bases outside the gene matches: 8. The CDR3 has 17 residues. CDR3: CASSQVFAGGLYNEQFF. As DNA, the CDR3 is TGTGCCAGCAGCCAAGTGTTCGCGGGGGGACTCTACAATGAGCAGTTCTTC.

V and J are TRBV6-8 and TRBJ2-1; the match to TRBD2 covers 9 bases. Per germline, CDR1 MNHGY and CDR2 SAAAGT. CDR3 length: 16 amino acids. The V segment lost 4 bases and the J segment 8 bases; nucleotides outside the gene matches: 12. The CDR3 sequence is CASSWRGGLWSDEQFF. CDR3 nucleotide sequence: TGTGCCAGCAGTTGGCGGGGGGGACTATGGAGCGATGAGCAGTTCTTC.

V is TRBV19 and J is TRBJ1-5, with 9 positions matching TRBD1. The ends lost 5 bases at V and 6 bases at J; junction bases unmatched: 5. This CDR3 is 14 amino acids long. The germline V gene has CDR1 LNHDA and CDR2 SQIVND (reference sequence). DNA of the CDR3: TGTGCCAGTAGTTGGACAGGGGAGGGTCAGCCCCAGCATTTT. Translating it yields CASSWTGEGQPQHF.